This record looks at one T cell receptor beta chain sequence and its context. Which antigen it targets is not known. No base qualities exist here, and no much larger clone lies one base off it. These data come from a study of cytomegalovirus exposure and HLA in healthy donors (TCRdb year 2017). Study-wide context: According to an earlier analysis of 450 to 650 of the donors, 150 million to 200 million T cells yielded approximately 120 million unique TCR beta sequences and about 300 Gb of sequence data. Approximately 310 gigabases of sequencing data and roughly 90 million unique TCR sequences were included in an early release covering roughly 700 HLA-typed donors. Of the approximately 400 genotyped donors, 81% fell in the genetic ancestry cluster associated with self-reported Caucasian donors. The study was designed to test whether signatures of past pathogen exposure could be identified by cataloging public T cell receptors. The study profiled the T cell repertoires of under 850 subjects by immunosequencing and related them to cytomegalovirus serostatus. Along with the approximately 700-subject first cohort, a separate validation cohort of over a hundred different subjects was used. To predict cytomegalovirus infection status, the study brought together high-throughput TCR immunosequencing, statistical association of individual TCRs with disease status, and machine learning. A later analysis re-examined previously published TCR beta repertoires from 600 to 700 donors and added high-resolution HLA genotyping to investigate patterns of TCR occurrence. The later analysis used no new phenotypic data to find candidate immune exposures, relying instead on TCR beta sequences and their occurrence across donors. An earlier analysis of around 640 of the donors used high-throughput TCR beta sequencing to judge whether each TCR beta V gene segment behaved as functional or pseudogenic. Donor age, sex, ethnicity and CMV serostatus were compiled together with the repertoire data. Genome-wide SNP genotypes for about three fifths of the 666 donors were used in a later genetic analysis, which treated that subset as a discovery cohort. Every discovery cohort repertoire had been produced on one sequencing platform. HLA typing covered class I and class II loci at four-digit resolution. Typing coverage varied by locus: roughly 620-630 donors for A, B, C, DRB1 and DQB1; more than 500 for DQA1; some 610 for DPA1; roughly 470 for DPB1. Four to six DR-DQ haplotypes were handled as single units for association and clustering because linkage in the cohort was strong. Among roughly 370 genotyped donors of the cohort, an average of roughly 240,000 unique TCR beta nucleotide sequences were sequenced per donor, 15% to 20% of them non-productive.

The cohort consisted of 650 to 850 healthy bone marrow donors. Cohort members were all nominally healthy when sampled, although unrecorded immune exposures were likely present. CMV serostatus was positive for 289 and negative for about 50% of the roughly 670 cohort members, and was not recorded for this donor. Every donor gave a peripheral blood sample, and the peripheral blood mononuclear cells from that sample were used for TCR beta sequencing. Genomic DNA extraction from the blood cell samples was performed with the Qiagen DNeasy Blood Extraction Kit. CDR1 MNHNY and CDR2 SVGAGI were looked up in the germline V gene (reference sequence). Trimming accounts for 7 bases at V and 8 bases at J, while the number of junction bases matched to no gene is 8. The CDR3 spans 13 residues, from the cysteine through the phenylalanine. Just CDR3 DNA is preserved here, 39 bases in frame from base 1. Findings and caveats that apply to the study as a whole: Correlated functional status among segregating V segments might be attributable to linkage disequilibrium, but an unknown experimental factor could not be ruled out. The authors suggested that the approach could potentially be extended to other disease states and immunological phenotypes. The study listed 164 TCR beta chains as associated with cytomegalovirus. In vitro tests confirmed that three of the cytomegalovirus-associated TCR beta chains recognize cytomegalovirus antigens. In both the original and validation cohorts, the classifier was reported to diagnose cytomegalovirus status with high specificity and sensitivity. Roughly uniform sequencing depth across donors was assumed in presence/absence analyses, although this assumption may not hold. According to a later genetic analysis, donors in an Asian-associated ancestry cluster had fewer N-insertions in productive TCRs than the roughly 670-donor mean. HLA typing was unavailable for some donors at each locus, so association tests used only the typed subset. In a later analysis, most CMV-associated TCR beta chains were found to appear HLA-restricted, with HLA associations seemingly driven largely by CMV exposure. The sequencing pipeline was judged likely to have produced a cluster of highly shared sequence variants as a technical artifact. A later genetic analysis associated a missense DCLRE1C variant with V-gene and J-gene trimming of TCR beta chains, and an independent cohort replicated the association. In a later analysis, several top co-occurrence clusters were reported to appear linked to parvovirus B19, influenza, CMV and Epstein-Barr virus. This cohort had only TCR beta chains sequenced, and the lack of alpha or paired-chain data limited which features could be detected. In a later analysis, HLA-associated TCR beta chains showed more clonal expansion and lower generation probabilities than non-associated chains that were equally common. Some IMGT-functional V segments, including TRBV6-2 and TRBV6-3, could not be distinguished by the 87-base-pair reads and were therefore excluded. Broadly in line with IMGT annotations, most TCR beta V segments showed up in productive rearrangements about 87% or about 30% of the time in an earlier analysis of approximately 600 of the donors. In a later analysis, some 17,000 TCR beta sequences were associated with specific HLA alleles at a false discovery rate of 0.05. CMV serostatus was the only immune exposure information available for the cohort. While some public TCRs were present in many individuals, most TCR sequences turned up only very rarely across donors. Assigning TCR associations to individual alleles was difficult when HLA alleles, especially DR and DQ, strongly co-occurred. In a later analysis, the rate of TCR association differed among HLA loci, with DRB1 alleles having the most associated TCRs and HLA-C alleles having the fewest. Because counts were too low, seventeen rarely observed V segments, including chromosome 9 orphons, were excluded from the earlier analysis of around 590 of the donors. A further reported finding was that TCR beta sequences accurately predicted the HLA-A and HLA-B alleles for most subjects in the first cohort.

Library method: the immunoSEQ multiplex PCR assay. The multiplex PCR relied on a mix of 60 forward primers for TCR Vbeta segments and 13 reverse primers for TCR Jbeta segments. The CDR3 region of rearranged TCR beta genes was amplified from genomic DNA by a multiplex PCR assay. The amplified TCR beta libraries were sequenced on the Illumina HiSeq System as 87-base-pair reads. The paper's data handling went like this. A later analysis tallied 70 million to 100 million unique TCR beta chains across the 600 to 700 repertoires, and around 12 million of those chains were shared by two or more donors. Raw reads were error-corrected and collapsed into unique sequences by a nearest-neighbor algorithm in which closely related sequences were merged to remove PCR and sequencing errors. Alignment of CDR3 sequences to IMGT reference sequences was used to assign V, D and J gene segments. For a sequence to be retained, a match of at least six nucleotides was required to both a V gene segment and a J gene segment. Rearrangements were classified as productive when the CDR3 lacked stop codons and remained in frame with V and J, and all other rearrangements were classified as non-productive. CDR3 was defined according to IMGT convention as the region running from the second conserved V-encoded cysteine to the conserved J-encoded phenylalanine. Sequences without an unambiguous match to a single V gene segment were excluded from the earlier analysis of a few hundred of the donors. In an earlier analysis of some 590 of the donors, V segments were called functional above 56.7% productive rearrangements and were called segregating when the between-donor standard deviation exceeded 5%. A statistical classification framework was built to diagnose cytomegalovirus status from the catalog of TCR beta chain sequences. V and J gene assignment, in a later analysis, came from comparing TCR nucleotide sequences with IMGT/GENE-DB human TR gene sequences. A later analysis assigned CDR3 sequences and most-parsimonious VDJ recombination scenarios with the TCRdist pipeline. In a later analysis, every TCR beta chain was defined by the combination of its CDR3 amino acid sequence and its V-gene family, and reads without a unique V-gene family were dropped. A later analysis removed 600 or so highly shared, low-generation-probability nucleotide sequences to deal with suspected cross-contamination and a sequencing artifact. A later analysis calculated a clonal expansion index for each public chain from normalized within-repertoire ranks of inferred template counts. In a later analysis, generation probabilities were computed using a VDJ recombination model fitted to out-of-frame rearrangements, and the results were checked against IGoR. In a later analysis, TCR-TCR, TCR-HLA and TCR-CMV co-occurrence was scored with hypergeometric tests, and a repertoire-size bias correction was applied to TCR pairs. To estimate false discovery rates, a later analysis permuted the HLA or CMV assignments 20 times. In a later analysis, co-occurring TCRs were grouped with DBSCAN, and TCRdist sequence similarity was added when clustering was performed within HLA-allele-positive subsets. For co-occurrence clustering, repertoires with fewer than 30,000 or more than 120,000 public chains were excluded, along with 4 to 6 repertoires with anomalous nucleotide sharing. TCRdb re-hosts the immuneACCESS table, in-frame sequences only. Its copies lack some clones; in the studies checked, an unresolved V gene accounts for under half of them, and the cause for the rest is not known. Clonal size and the V and J genes are those of that table, whereas D and trimming came from the DNA. Here the sample has over 95,000 clones; around three quarters occur a single time. About 2% of the sample comes from the top ten.

The clonotype comes from a human donor in good health. The chain was built from TRBV6-6 and TRBJ1-2; the central 9 bases match TRBD1. Sequencing used PBMCs. For the CDR3, the sequence is CASIKQGARGYTF. The DNA is as follows: TGTGCCAGCATTAAACAGGGGGCACGGGGCTACACCTTC.